These 11 T cell receptor beta chains were sequenced from one sample in a study of blood T cell repertoires in COVID-19. Here immunoSEQ multiplex PCR was the method, and the copy in TCRdb shows in-frame clones only, minus some. The data hold some 300,000 clones, with more than 85% observed a single time. Sample: peripheral blood. The receptors shown here come from a man between 65 and 85 years old with acute or convalescent COVID-19.

This rearrangement joins TRBV7-2 to TRBJ1-5, with TRBD1 matching 7 bases. Trimming at V came to 1 base and at J to 4 bases, leaving 4 bases not matched to a gene. This CDR3 comprises 15 residues. Germline V gene sequence: CDR1 SGHTA, CDR2 FQGNSA. As DNA, the CDR3 is TGTGCCAGCAGCTTAGGACAGGGCTCAAATCAGCCCCAGCATTTT. Translated: CASSLGQGSNQPQHF.

The rearrangement uses TRBV5-1 and TRBJ2-7; D is possibly TRBD2 (5 bases). Germline V lookup: CDR1 SGHRS, CDR2 YFSETQ. CDR3 size: 14 residues. Trimming took off 5 bases at V and 0 bases at J, with 12 bases between the two ends. The CDR3 region is CASRVRVTSYEQYF. CDR3 DNA: TGCGCCAGCAGGGTGCGGGTTACCTCCTACGAGCAGTACTTC.

V and J are TRBV4-3 and TRBJ2-2; 9 bases map to TRBD1. CDR3 length equals 14 residues. Germline CDR1 and CDR2: LGHNA and YSLEER. After removal of 8 bases from V and 7 bases from J, the junction contained 8 bases not matched to a gene. The CDR3 is CASSQGAWGGELFF. CDR3 sequence (DNA): TGCGCCAGCTCACAGGGGGCGTGGGGCGGGGAGCTGTTTTTT.

V and J are TRBV7-9 and TRBJ2-5; D perhaps matches TRBD1 (5 bases). The length of the CDR3 is 16 residues. Germline CDR1 SEHNR, CDR2 FQNEAQ (reference sequence). V was clipped by 5 bases and J by 2 bases, with 18 bases between them. In DNA, the CDR3 is TGTGCCAGCAGCCCTCGGGCGGCAGGGCGACAAGAGACCCAGTACTTC. It codes for CASSPRAAGRQETQYF.

The chain combines TRBV27 with TRBJ2-7; D not certain. The CDR3 runs 13 residues. Trimming took 2 bases from V and 3 from J, leaving 8 bases between them. Germline V CDR1 and CDR2: MNHEY, SMNVEV (reference sequence). DNA for the CDR3: TGTGCCAGCAGTTTAGGGCCTATCTACGAGCAGTACTTC. It codes for CASSLGPIYEQYF.

The chain is built from TRBV25-1 and TRBJ1-2; TRBD1 matches at 8 bases. Germline assignment: CDR1 MGHDK and CDR2 SYGVNS. The CDR3 totals 15 residues. V gave up 5 bases and J gave up 5 bases; unmatched junction bases: 10. The DNA for the CDR3 is TGTGCCAGCAGTACAAGGACAGGGCCTGGGTATGGCTACACCTTC. Encoded protein: CASSTRTGPGYGYTF.

The chain couples TRBV4-2 to TRBJ2-7; 8 nucleotides align to TRBD2. From germline, CDR1 is LGHNA and CDR2 YNFKEQ. V shed 0 bases and J 0 bases; nucleotides not matched to a gene: 7. This CDR3 is built from 17 residues. This CDR3 is CASSQEGGSGVSYEQYF. The CDR3 bases are TGTGCCAGCAGCCAAGAGGGAGGTAGCGGGGTCTCCTACGAGCAGTACTTC.

The chain combines TRBV7-2 with TRBJ1-2; 8 bases agree with TRBD1. CDR1 is SGHTA, CDR2 FQGNSA, per germline. After removal of 4 bases from V and 6 bases from J, the junction contained 10 bases not matched to a gene. The length of the CDR3 is 15 residues. CDR3 sequence: CASSYPGQGSNGYTF. In DNA, the CDR3 is TGTGCCAGCAGCTACCCCGGACAGGGTTCTAATGGCTACACCTTC.

This clone was detected once. V gene TRBV7-2 combines with J gene TRBJ1-4; a possible D gene is TRBD1 (6 bases). The CDR3 length is 14 residues. Trimming shortened V by 5 bases and J by 8 bases, and 15 bases separated the two germline ends. The germline V gene encodes CDR1 SGHTA and CDR2 FQGNSA. The CDR3 loop is CASSPGRQDEKLFF. The CDR3 DNA reads TGTGCCAGCAGCCCCGGTCGACAGGACGAAAAACTGTTTTTT.

The chain links TRBV5-8 to TRBJ2-2; D possibly corresponds to TRBD2 (7 bases). The CDR3 consists of 14 residues. CDR1 is SGHTS and CDR2 is YDEGEE in the germline V gene. V was cut by 4 bases and J by 10 bases, with 17 bases left in between. The CDR3 DNA sequence: TGTGCCAGCAGCGTATCGGGGGGCTTAAAGGAGCTGTTTTTT. Translating it yields CASSVSGGLKELFF. Filled out from reference TRBV5-8 and TRBJ2-2, the complete variable domain reads EAGVTQSPTHLIKTRGQQATLRCSPISGHTSVYWYQQALGLGLQFLLWYDEGEERNRGNFPPRFSGRQFPNYSSELNVNALELEDSALYLCASSVSGGLKELFFGEGSRLTVL.

The chain couples TRBV3-1 (or the pseudogene TRBV3-2) to TRBJ1-3; the match to TRBD1 covers 10 bases. Germline CDR1 and CDR2: LGHDT and YNNKEL (reference sequence). V was clipped by 3 bases and J by 12 bases; unmatched bases: 8. The CDR3 length is 14 residues. The CDR3 sequence is CASSQTGTGANIYF. The CDR3 DNA reads TGTGCCAGCAGCCAGACCGGGACAGGGGCCAACATATATTTT.